This T cell receptor beta chain derives from a study of Graves' ophthalmopathy and Graves' hyperthyroidism. Background on the study: Peripheral blood (taken before any treatment) was collected at initial diagnosis.

TCR beta CDR3 regions were amplified from RNA transcripts. RT-PCR was first run with HTBI primers, then multiplex PCR in a second round. TCRdb redid the calling of the multiplex PCR reads with MiXCR, one entry per CDR3 protein. The sample lists under 250,000 distinct CDR3 sequences; roughly 21% were seen once. In this sample, this clonotype turned up many times. Germline lookup yields CDR1 SNHLY and CDR2 FYNNEI. The CDR3 runs to 12 residues. Trimming cost V 8 bases and J 6 bases; bases outside gene matches: 7. Every ophthalmopathy donor presented moderate-to-severe activity, CAS ≥3, NOSPECS ≥4 and duration under 3 months.

Sequenced input: peripheral blood. The gene calls are TRBV2 and TRBJ2-7, with 7 bases aligning to TRBD2. The clonotype originates from a woman in her forties or fifties with Graves' ophthalmopathy. This chain's CDR3 is CASGTREGEQYF. The CDR3 bases are TGTGCCAGCGGGACCAGGGAGGGCGAGCAGTACTTC.